One and the same sample provided the 26 T cell receptor beta chains below, sequenced in a study of CD8 T cells in Susac syndrome. Reverse transcription of roughly 0.45 to 1 ug RNA used random hexamers. A single record per CDR3 protein comes from TCRdb applying MiXCR to the immunoSEQ multiplex PCR reads. The sample has 150,000 to 180,000 distinct CDR3 sequences, 95% seen once. Input material: CD8+ T cells from PBMCs. All receptors derive from a human donor with multiple sclerosis.

This clonotype was counted only a few times. This rearrangement joins TRBV30 to TRBJ1-1; D is unresolved. CDR3 size: 13 residues. The germline V gene encodes CDR1 GTSNPN and CDR2 SVGIG (reference sequence). V lost 0 bases to trimming and J lost 0 bases, with 5 bases between them. CDR3 protein: CAWSVGLNTEAFF. CDR3 DNA: TGTGCCTGGAGTGTCGGCTTGAACACTGAAGCTTTCTTT.

V gene TRBV5-6 combines with J gene TRBJ2-1; 8 bases agree with TRBD1. Germline trimming cut 2 bases from V and 6 bases from J; bases unmatched to any gene: 4. CDR1 is SGHDT and CDR2 is YYEEEE in the germline V gene. The CDR3 is made up of 14 amino acids. In DNA form, the CDR3 reads TGTGCCAGCAGCTTCGGACAGGGCACCAATGAGCAGTTCTTC. This encodes CASSFGQGTNEQFF.

The chain combines TRBV19 with TRBJ1-4, with 8 bases matching TRBD1. The CDR3 sequence is 15 residues long. After removal of 5 bases from V and 5 bases from J, the junction contained 7 bases not matched to a gene. Germline V CDR1 and CDR2: LNHDA, SQIVND (reference sequence). The CDR3 region is CASSQRQGSNEKLFF. In DNA, the CDR3 is TGTGCCAGTAGTCAACGACAGGGGTCAAATGAAAAACTGTTTTTT. Full variable domain (rest looked up from reference TRBV19 and TRBJ1-4): DGGITQSPKYLFRKEGQNVTLSCEQNLNHDAMYWYRQDPGQGLRLIYYSQIVNDFQKGDIAEGYSVSREKKESFPLTVTSAQKNPTAFYLCASSQRQGSNEKLFFGSGTQLSVL.

The DNA for the CDR3 is TGCAGTGCCGTGTACAATGAGCAGTTCTTC. This translates into CSAVYNEQFF. V and J are TRBV20-1 and TRBJ2-1, with unresolved D. V was clipped by 6 bases and J by 4 bases, with 4 bases between them. This CDR3 has 10 residues. Germline V gene sequence: CDR1 DFQATT, CDR2 SNEGSKA (reference sequence).

This sequence joins TRBV30 and TRBJ2-7; TRBD1 is a possible D gene (5 bases). With 4 bases removed from V and 0 bases from J, the gap between germline ends came to 10 bases. The CDR3 length is 13 residues. Germline assignment: CDR1 GTSNPN and CDR2 SVGIG (reference sequence). CDR3 in DNA: TGTGCCTGGAACAGGATGAGCTCCTACGAGCAGTACTTC. It is translated as CAWNRMSSYEQYF.

The chain combines TRBV27 with TRBJ1-3; D remains unclear. V dropped 3 bases and J dropped 0 bases, with 3 bases sitting between them. The germline gives CDR1 MNHEY, CDR2 SMNVEV (reference sequence). This CDR3 contains 13 residues. The CDR3 region is CASSLGSGNTIYF. CDR3 in DNA: TGTGCCAGCAGTTTGGGCTCTGGAAACACCATATATTTT.

This rearrangement joins TRBV29-1 to TRBJ1-3, with D possibly matching TRBD1 (5 bases). CDR1 is SQVTM, CDR2 ANQGSEA, per germline. The V and J ends lost 5 bases and 0 bases respectively, with 5 bases between them. The CDR3 spans 12 residues. The CDR3 nucleotides are TGCAGCGTTCAGGGCTCTGGAAACACCATATATTTT. Protein product: CSVQGSGNTIYF.

The chain is built from TRBV29-1 and TRBJ1-1, with a possible D match to TRBD1 (5 bases). V shed 5 bases and J shed 4 bases, with 14 bases lying between them. Germline values: CDR1 SQVTM, CDR2 ANQGSEA. CDR3 size: 13 residues. The CDR3 loop is CSVKSRQGTEAFF. The CDR3 DNA reads TGCAGCGTTAAAAGTCGCCAGGGCACTGAAGCTTTCTTT.

V gene TRBV7-6 combines with J gene TRBJ1-2; D uncertain. Deletions cut 5 bases from V and 5 bases from J, with 18 bases between. Germline V gene sequence: CDR1 SGHVS, CDR2 FNYEAQ. CDR3 length: 15 residues. The CDR3 region has the DNA TGTGCCAGCAGCCCCGAGGGATTGCCAAATTATGGCTACACCTTC. Protein product: CASSPEGLPNYGYTF.

V and J are TRBV27 and TRBJ2-1, with D unresolved. Trimming took off 5 bases at V and 6 bases at J, with 14 bases between the two ends. Germline loops: CDR1 MNHEY, CDR2 SMNVEV (reference sequence). The CDR3 runs to 14 residues. Here the CDR3 DNA reads TGTGCCAGCAGTCCTTACCGGCTGAGCAATGAGCAGTTCTTC. It translates to CASSPYRLSNEQFF.

The chain carries TRBV20-1 and TRBJ1-1; D perhaps matches TRBD1 (5 bases). V shed 0 bases and J shed 0 bases, with 11 bases lying between them. Germline V CDR1 and CDR2: DFQATT, SNEGSKA (reference sequence). The CDR3 length is 15 residues. DNA for the CDR3: TGCAGTGCTAGAGATCGGAGGGGAGTGAACACTGAAGCTTTCTTT. It is translated as CSARDRRGVNTEAFF.

The chain is built from TRBV11-2 and TRBJ2-5; 11 nucleotides agree with TRBD2. The CDR3 extends over 18 amino acids. Germline CDR1 SGHAT, CDR2 FQNNGV. J was trimmed by 1 base and V by 4 bases; bases with no gene match: 11. CDR3 sequence reads: CASSSAVLAGAGQETQYF. CDR3 in DNA: TGTGCCAGCAGCTCAGCCGTACTAGCGGGGGCCGGCCAAGAGACCCAGTACTTC. Full variable domain (rest looked up from reference TRBV11-2 and TRBJ2-5): EAGVAQSPRYKIIEKRQSVAFWCNPISGHATLYWYQQILGQGPKLLIQFQNNGVVDDSQLPKDRFSAERLKGVDSTLKIQPAKLEDSAVYLCASSSAVLAGAGQETQYFGPGTRLLVL.

V gene TRBV27 combines with J gene TRBJ2-5; the D gene is possibly TRBD1 (5 bases). CDR1 and CDR2 from the germline V gene are MNHEY and SMNVEV (reference sequence). The CDR3 is made up of 15 amino acids. Trimming shortened V by 4 bases and J by 0 bases, and 12 bases separated the two germline ends. CDR3 coding DNA: TGTGCCAGCAGTTCACACCCCAGGGACCAAGAGACCCAGTACTTC. Amino acids: CASSSHPRDQETQYF.

This clonotype was seen a few times. The chain employs TRBV6-1 and TRBJ2-7, with 9 bases fitting TRBD1. The CDR3 is made up of 14 amino acids. Germline V gene sequence: CDR1 MNHNS, CDR2 SASEGT. V was pared by 6 bases and J by 4 bases, with 7 bases of the junction left unmatched. Here the CDR3 DNA reads TGTGCCAGCAGCGCCGGGACAGGGAGGTACGAGCAGTACTTC. The encoded protein is CASSAGTGRYEQYF.

V and J are TRBV24-1 and TRBJ2-6; D may be TRBD1 (5 bases). This CDR3 contains 15 residues. The germline gives CDR1 KGHDR, CDR2 SFDVKD. Trimming stripped 9 bases from V and 4 bases from J, with 15 bases between. The CDR3 nucleotides read TGTGCCACCCGGAATACAGGTTCCGGGGCCAACGTCCTGACTTTC. Protein: CATRNTGSGANVLTF.

In its sample, this clonotype was seen once. The chain employs TRBV4-1 and TRBJ2-2; D tentatively fits TRBD1 or TRBD2 (5 bases each). CDR1 MGHRA and CDR2 YSYEKL come from the germline V gene. There are 15 residues in the CDR3. V lost 2 bases to trimming and J lost 4 bases, with 11 bases between them. The CDR3 is CASSQRGVGTGELFF. The CDR3 region has the DNA TGCGCCAGCAGCCAACGAGGGGTGGGCACCGGGGAGCTGTTTTTT.

V gene TRBV29-1 combines with J gene TRBJ1-1; 9 nucleotides match TRBD1. Germline lookup yields CDR1 SQVTM and CDR2 ANQGSEA. Germline trimming cut 5 bases from V and 3 bases from J; bases unmatched to any gene: 7. The CDR3 contains 14 residues. DNA of the CDR3: TGCAGCGTTTATCGTCGGACAGGGGACACTGAAGCTTTCTTT. This encodes CSVYRRTGDTEAFF.

The chain joins TRBV27 to TRBJ2-2; unclear D gene. Trimming took 3 bases from V and 1 from J, leaving 6 bases between them. Germline loops: CDR1 MNHEY, CDR2 SMNVEV (reference sequence). The CDR3 runs to 14 residues. The CDR3 is CASSFWGNTGELFF. CDR3 sequence (DNA): TGTGCCAGCAGTTTCTGGGGGAACACCGGGGAGCTGTTTTTT.

DNA of the CDR3: TGTGCCAGCAGCCAAGGCAGGGGCGACTACGAGCAGTACGTC. Protein product: CASSQGRGDYEQYV. The chain is built from TRBV16 and TRBJ2-7; D may be TRBD1 (6 bases). This CDR3 comprises 14 residues. Germline V gives CDR1 KGHSY, CDR2 FQNENV. V lost 2 bases and J lost 3, with 11 bases in between.

The chain combines TRBV30 with TRBJ2-6; the D is unclear. Trimming left V 4 bases short and J 0 bases short, with 7 bases between. CDR3 size: 14 residues. CDR1 and CDR2 from the germline V gene are GTSNPN and SVGIG (reference sequence). CDR3: CAWTPGSGANVLTF. The CDR3 DNA is TGTGCCTGGACCCCGGGCTCTGGGGCCAACGTCCTGACTTTC.

J is TRBJ2-5 and V is TRBV12-3 or TRBV12-4; 9 bases are shared with TRBD1. Trimming at V came to 6 bases and at J to 5 bases, leaving 10 bases not matched to a gene. The CDR3 totals 15 residues. CDR3 sequence: CASRLQGQGVETQYF. DNA for the CDR3: TGTGCCAGCAGACTCCAGGGACAGGGCGTGGAGACCCAGTACTTC.

The CDR3: CASSLDPGWQETQYF. CDR3 nucleotides: TGCGCCAGCAGCTTGGATCCCGGGTGGCAAGAGACCCAGTACTTC. The V and J genes are TRBV5-1 and TRBJ2-5; D remains ambiguous. The CDR3 spans 15 residues. V was pared by 0 bases and J by 2 bases, with 11 bases between. CDR1 is SGHRS and CDR2 is YFSETQ in the germline V gene.

The J gene is TRBJ1-1, the V gene TRBV30; D unclear. The CDR3 sequence is 15 residues long. Germline CDR1 GTSNPN, CDR2 SVGIG (reference sequence). V lost 0 bases, J lost 1 base, and 12 bases lay in between. In nucleotides, the CDR3 is TGTGCCTGGAGTGTCCACGGCTTGGGGAACACTGAAGCTTTCTTT. This encodes CAWSVHGLGNTEAFF.

This chain joins TRBV7-9 and TRBJ2-7; the D is unclear. CDR1 is SEHNR and CDR2 is FQNEAQ in the germline V gene (reference sequence). Trimming took 4 bases from V and 4 from J, leaving 11 bases between them. The CDR3 covers 13 residues. CDR3 DNA sequence: TGTGCCAGCAGCTATCTCGACCCTTACGAGCAGTACTTC. It is translated as CASSYLDPYEQYF.

V gene TRBV20-1 combines with J gene TRBJ2-1; no firm D call. Germline CDR1 reads DFQATT; CDR2 reads SNEGSKA (reference sequence). This CDR3 has 14 residues. V dropped 5 bases and J dropped 0 bases, with 11 bases sitting between them. The CDR3 loop reads CSASDLSSYNEQFF. The CDR3 DNA is TGCAGTGCTTCTGACTTAAGCTCCTACAATGAGCAGTTCTTC.

The chain carries TRBV9 and TRBJ2-3, with D hard to call. V shed 0 bases and J shed 1 base, with 9 bases lying between them. Germline V gene sequence: CDR1 SGDLS, CDR2 YYNGEE. The CDR3 spans 15 residues. The CDR3 loop reads CASSVEGQGTDTQYF. The CDR3 DNA follows: TGTGCCAGCAGCGTAGAGGGTCAGGGCACAGATACGCAGTATTTT.